The text below deals with one T cell receptor (beta chain). The sample belongs to a study of blood T cell repertoires in COVID-19. Study overall: Acute and convalescent COVID-19 specimens originated in the United States, Italy and Spain.

V trimming: 4 bases; J trimming: 5 bases; junction bases outside the gene matches: 8. The CDR3 consists of 16 residues. Per the germline V gene, CDR1 is SGHKS and CDR2 is YYEKEE (reference sequence). Original analysis: Reference gene primers were amplified, and this amplification served to estimate nucleated cell counts. Produced via immunoSEQ multiplex PCR; TCRdb's table is partial and in-frame only. Clone size and the V and J calls come from that table; the DNA yielded D and trimming. The sample carries under 250,000 clones, under 90% recorded once. The sequence was collected from a man aged 35-49 years who had recovered from COVID-19. The sample was PBMCs or T cells enriched from blood (not recorded which). The chain has TRBV5-5 and TRBJ2-3; 12 positions agree with TRBD2. CDR3 DNA: TGTGCCAGCAGCGGCACTAGCGGGAGGCTGGGAGATACGCAGTATTTT. Translation: CASSGTSGRLGDTQYF.